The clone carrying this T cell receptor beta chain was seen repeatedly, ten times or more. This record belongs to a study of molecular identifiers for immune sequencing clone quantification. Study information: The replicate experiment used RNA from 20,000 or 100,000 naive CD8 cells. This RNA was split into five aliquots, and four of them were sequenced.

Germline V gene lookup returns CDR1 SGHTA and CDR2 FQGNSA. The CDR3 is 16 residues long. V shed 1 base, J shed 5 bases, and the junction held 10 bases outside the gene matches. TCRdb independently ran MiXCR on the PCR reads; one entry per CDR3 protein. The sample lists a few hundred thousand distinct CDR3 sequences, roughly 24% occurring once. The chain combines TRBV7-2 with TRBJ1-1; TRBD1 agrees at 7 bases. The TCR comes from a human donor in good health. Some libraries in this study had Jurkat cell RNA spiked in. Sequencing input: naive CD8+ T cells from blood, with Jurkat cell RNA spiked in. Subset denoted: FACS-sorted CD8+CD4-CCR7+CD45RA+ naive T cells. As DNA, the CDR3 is TGTGCCAGCAGCTTAGGAGGGGGCCTTTTGCTAACTGAAGCTTTCTTT. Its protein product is CASSLGGGLLLTEAFF. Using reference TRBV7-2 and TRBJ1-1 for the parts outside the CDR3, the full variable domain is GAGVSQSPSNKVTEKGKDVELRCDPISGHTALYWYRQSLGQGLEFLIYFQGNSAPDKSGLPSDRFSAERTGGSVSTLTIQRTQQEDSAVYLCASSLGGGLLLTEAFFGQGTRLTVV.